This T cell receptor beta chain was retrieved from a study of early T cells in non-severe SARS-CoV-2 infection. Study information: Bulk RNA isolated from unsorted whole blood underwent sequencing; chains were not paired.

V was pared by 2 bases and J by 4 bases, with 6 bases between. The germline CDR1 and CDR2 sequences are MNHEY and SVGEGT. The CDR3 totals 13 residues. At least ten counts were recorded for this clonotype. Its antigen is as yet unknown. Study-wide findings and caveats: Lookups in VDJdb leaned toward anti-spike CD8 responses and missed private and CD4 specificities.

Individual cDNA molecules were tagged with unique molecular identifiers. Each CDR3 protein gets one entry after TCRdb re-called the 5' RACE reads with MiXCR. Among fewer than 35,000 distinct CDR3 sequences listed, 5% to 6% were seen once. This TCR came from an adult who was a healthcare worker with PCR-confirmed SARS-CoV-2 infection or an uninfected control (not recorded which). The sequenced sample consisted of whole blood. The chain links TRBV6-2 or TRBV6-3 to TRBJ2-4; D is uncertain. The CDR3 DNA reads TGTGCCAGCAGTTACCCCCAGAAAAACATTCAGTACTTC. It specifies CASSYPQKNIQYF.